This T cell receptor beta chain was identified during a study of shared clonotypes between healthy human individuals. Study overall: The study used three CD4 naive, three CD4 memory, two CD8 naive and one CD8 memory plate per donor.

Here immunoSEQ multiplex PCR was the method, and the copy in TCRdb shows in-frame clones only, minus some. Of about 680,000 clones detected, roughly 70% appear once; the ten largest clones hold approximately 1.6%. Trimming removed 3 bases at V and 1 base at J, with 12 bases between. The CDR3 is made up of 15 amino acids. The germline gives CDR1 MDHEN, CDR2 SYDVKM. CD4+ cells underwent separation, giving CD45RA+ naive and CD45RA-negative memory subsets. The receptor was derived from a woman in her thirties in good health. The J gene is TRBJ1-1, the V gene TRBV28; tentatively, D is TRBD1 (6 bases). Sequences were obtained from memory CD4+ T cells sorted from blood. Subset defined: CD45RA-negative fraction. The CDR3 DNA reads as TGTGCCAGCAGTTTTTATAACAGGGAGAACACTGAAGCTTTCTTT. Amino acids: CASSFYNRENTEAFF.